This T cell receptor (beta chain) was captured in a study of human T cells and chemical hapten exposure. Study context: Patch tests containing 0.01% DPC, applied to the upper back, were read at 6 days. Patients were mainly female, each with alopecia areata, totalis or universalis.

The library labeled individual cDNA molecules by adding unique molecular identifiers to them. One entry per CDR3 protein, called by TCRdb with MiXCR from the RACE reads. Found here are roughly 360,000 distinct CDR3 sequences, nearly 5% of them singletons; the top ten hold 2% to 2.5%. CDR1 is KGHSH and CDR2 is LQKENI in the germline V gene. V was shortened by 0 bases and J by 6 bases, with 12 bases between the two germline ends. The CDR3 sequence is 14 residues long. This clonotype was recorded at least ten times. The antigen remains undetermined. Regarding time point: patch test 1, 2 weeks after DPC sensitization. The treatment was: therapeutic diphenylcyclopropenone sensitization with weekly scalp DPC. Study observations and caveats: The immune response of these alopecia patients might not match healthy individuals'.

The V call is TRBV18, the J call TRBJ2-7, with D uncertain. This clonotype was sampled from a woman in her forties or fifties with alopecia areata. Some clones in this sample may be carry-over from other donors' samples. Sequenced material: whole blood, taken in connection with sensitization to the hapten diphenylcyclopropenone (DPC). In nucleotides, the CDR3 is TGTGCCAGCTCACCACCGAGTCCCACAGCCGAGCAGTACTTC. It encodes CASSPPSPTAEQYF. Looking up the rest from reference TRBV18 and TRBJ2-7 gives the full variable domain: NAGVMQNPRHLVRRRGQEARLRCSPMKGHSHVYWYRQLPEEGLKFMVYLQKENIIDESGMPKERFSAEFPKEGPSILRIQQVVRGDSAAYFCASSPPSPTAEQYFGPGTRLTVT.